This passage covers 27 T cell receptor beta chains from one sample sequenced in a study of blood T cell repertoires in COVID-19. Profiling relied on immunoSEQ multiplex PCR, and the TCRdb table lists in-frame clones only, not all of them. Of about 66,000 clones listed, 89% are singletons. The sequencing input was peripheral blood. These receptors were obtained from a man in his 60s with acute or convalescent COVID-19.

The rearrangement uses TRBV28 and TRBJ1-1; no clear D gene. Germline V gene data show CDR1 as MDHEN and CDR2 as SYDVKM. CDR3 size: 13 residues. V lost 0 bases, J lost 1 base, and 3 bases lay in between. The CDR3 sequence is CASSLWANTEAFF. The CDR3 DNA sequence: TGTGCCAGCAGTTTATGGGCGAACACTGAAGCTTTCTTT.

The chain combines TRBV7-2 with TRBJ1-1; 7 positions agree with TRBD1. V lost 1 base, J lost 2 bases, and 4 bases stayed unmatched. Germline CDR1 and CDR2: SGHTA and FQGNSA. CDR3 length equals 15 residues. The CDR3, as DNA: TGTGCCAGCAGCTTAGTGGCAGGGGGTAACACTGAAGCTTTCTTT. It specifies CASSLVAGGNTEAFF.

The chain links TRBV12-3 or TRBV12-4 to TRBJ1-5; no reliable D call. Trimming removed 5 bases from V and 4 bases from J, with 9 bases in between. CDR3 length: 13 amino acids. CDR3 amino acids: CASSGEVNQPQHF. CDR3 nucleotide sequence: TGTGCCAGCAGTGGGGAGGTTAATCAGCCCCAGCATTTT.

The chain uses TRBV19 and TRBJ1-2, with TRBD1 identical over 7 bases. Trimming took 3 bases from V and 4 from J; bases not matched to a gene: 14. The CDR3 sequence is 17 residues long. Germline CDR1 is LNHDA and CDR2 is SQIVND (reference sequence). The CDR3 nucleotides read TGTGCCAGTAGTATCCTGTATTCAGGGGGATTAGGCTATGGCTACACCTTC. Its protein is CASSILYSGGLGYGYTF.

V is TRBV30 and J is TRBJ1-4; 7 bases match TRBD1. The germline V gene has CDR1 GTSNPN and CDR2 SVGIG (reference sequence). The V segment lost 2 bases and the J segment 2 bases; nucleotides outside the gene matches: 5. The CDR3 covers 15 residues. The CDR3 protein is CAWSPGGSTNEKLFF. The DNA for the CDR3 is TGTGCCTGGAGTCCAGGGGGTTCTACTAATGAAAAACTGTTTTTT. The full variable domain, in which reference TRBV30 and TRBJ1-4 provide the parts outside the CDR3, is SQTIHQWPATLVQPVGSPLSLECTVEGTSNPNLYWYRQAAGRGLQLLFYSVGIGQISSEVPQNLSASRPQDRQFILSSKKLLLSDSGFYLCAWSPGGSTNEKLFFGSGTQLSVL.

The chain combines TRBV6-5 with TRBJ2-2, with a tentative D call TRBD1 (6 bases). CDR3 size: 15 residues. From germline, CDR1 is MNHEY and CDR2 SVGAGI. Trimming cost V 8 bases and J 7 bases, with 20 bases left between them. DNA of the CDR3: TGTGCCAGCCGAGGTCGGCAGGGGCAAAGCGGGGAGCTGTTTTTT. It encodes CASRGRQGQSGELFF.

The chain uses TRBV18 and TRBJ1-1; D is ambiguous. The CDR3 consists of 15 residues. The germline V and J ends were trimmed by 6 bases and 0 bases, with 14 bases remaining between them. In germline, CDR1 is KGHSH, CDR2 LQKENI. The CDR3 nucleotides read TGTGCCAGCTCCCCGGAGACGGAGATGAACACTGAAGCTTTCTTT. Its translation is CASSPETEMNTEAFF.

This chain uses TRBV5-3 with TRBJ1-1, with D possibly being TRBD1 (5 bases). TRBV5-3 is sorted into the ORF group, with uncertain function. This CDR3 has 17 amino acids. The V and J ends lost 3 bases and 0 bases respectively, with 18 bases between them. The CDR3 reads CARSSPPPGGLNTEAFF. In DNA, the CDR3 is TGTGCCAGAAGCTCCCCCCCGCCCGGGGGACTGAACACTGAAGCTTTCTTT.

The chain uses TRBV9 and TRBJ1-2; 8 bases fit TRBD1. CDR3 length equals 17 residues. With V trimmed by 3 bases and J by 8 bases, 18 bases remained unmatched. The germline CDR1 and CDR2 sequences are SGDLS and YYNGEE. In DNA, the CDR3 is TGTGCCAGCAGCGCAGAGGGATGGGACAGGTGGGGGGAGGGCTACACCTTC. Translation gives CASSAEGWDRWGEGYTF.

The chain is built from TRBV25-1 and TRBJ1-2, with D maybe TRBD1 (5 bases). Germline CDR1 and CDR2: MGHDK and SYGVNS. The CDR3 loop spans 13 amino acids. With 2 bases removed from V and 8 bases from J, the gap between germline ends came to 12 bases. The CDR3 loop is CASSEPSGVGYTF. CDR3 coding DNA: TGTGCCAGCAGTGAACCGTCGGGGGTAGGCTACACCTTC.

The count of this clone is one. This chain joins TRBV7-6 and TRBJ2-1; 9 bases agree with TRBD1. This CDR3 region has 15 residues. Germline values: CDR1 SGHVS, CDR2 FNYEAQ. The J segment lost 4 bases and the V segment lost 5 bases, leaving 6 bases of the junction unmatched. CDR3: CASSHPGQGYNEQFF. The CDR3 coding sequence is TGTGCCAGCAGCCATCCGGGACAGGGATACAATGAGCAGTTCTTC. Using reference TRBV7-6 and TRBJ2-1 for the parts outside the CDR3, the full variable domain is GAGVSQSPRYKVTKRGQDVALRCDPISGHVSLYWYRQALGQGPEFLTYFNYEAQQDKSGLPNDRFSAERPEGSISTLTIQRTEQRDSAMYRCASSHPGQGYNEQFFGPGTRLTVL.

This sequence joins TRBV4-1 and TRBJ1-2, with 12 bases matching TRBD1. The CDR3 totals 17 residues. CDR1 is MGHRA, CDR2 YSYEKL, per germline. Trimming removed 3 bases from V and 7 bases from J; junction bases left unmatched: 12. CDR3 DNA: TGCGCCAGCAGCCACCCCGGGACAGGGGGCGAAGGGGCTGGCTACACCTTC. It translates to CASSHPGTGGEGAGYTF.

The chain joins TRBV3-1 (or the pseudogene TRBV3-2) to TRBJ1-1; 10 bases fit TRBD1. The CDR3 contains 13 residues. Germline loops: CDR1 LGHDT, CDR2 YNNKEL (reference sequence). After removal of 3 bases from V and 8 bases from J, the junction contained 3 bases not matched to a gene. CDR3 coding DNA: TGTGCCAGCAGCCAGGCGACAGGGGGCGAAGCTTTCTTT. This codes for CASSQATGGEAFF.

This clone has a single count. The chain uses TRBV9 and TRBJ2-4, with unresolved D. V lost 4 bases to trimming and J lost 0 bases, with 11 bases between them. This CDR3 has 15 residues. Germline V gene lookup returns CDR1 SGDLS and CDR2 YYNGEE. CDR3 DNA: TGTGCCAGCAGCCCTCGAGGTGTAGCCAAAAACATTCAGTACTTC. It translates to CASSPRGVAKNIQYF. Supplemented by reference TRBV9 and TRBJ2-4, the full variable domain reads DSGVTQTPKHLITATGQRVTLRCSPRSGDLSVYWYQQSLDQGLQFLIQYYNGEERAKGNILERFSAQQFPDLHSELNLSSLELGDSALYFCASSPRGVAKNIQYFGAGTRLSVL.

This chain joins TRBV9 and TRBJ2-7, with 10 positions matching TRBD1. The CDR3 spans 15 residues. Trimming cost V 4 bases and J 2 bases; bases outside gene matches: 6. Germline V gene sequence: CDR1 SGDLS, CDR2 YYNGEE. The CDR3 is CASSPVGQGAYEQYF. The CDR3 DNA reads TGTGCCAGCAGCCCCGTCGGACAGGGGGCCTACGAGCAGTACTTC. Combining the CDR3 with reference TRBV9 and TRBJ2-7 gives the whole variable domain DSGVTQTPKHLITATGQRVTLRCSPRSGDLSVYWYQQSLDQGLQFLIQYYNGEERAKGNILERFSAQQFPDLHSELNLSSLELGDSALYFCASSPVGQGAYEQYFGPGTRLTVT.

The V call is TRBV19, the J call TRBJ1-2, with 7 bases fitting TRBD1. The germline V gene has CDR1 LNHDA and CDR2 SQIVND (reference sequence). Unmatched junction bases numbered 11, after V lost 6 bases and J lost 4 bases. This CDR3 has 15 residues. CDR3: CASSPTRDRLYGYTF. CDR3 nucleotides: TGTGCCAGTAGCCCAACCCGGGACAGACTCTATGGCTACACCTTC.

The CDR3 DNA reads TGTGCCAGCAGTGGAAGAGCCCTTTCGAGCCAGCCCCAGCATTTT. It yields the protein CASSGRALSSQPQHF. The chain joins TRBV2 to TRBJ1-5; D not resolved. Trimming left V 4 bases short and J 7 bases short, with 17 bases between. Germline assignment: CDR1 SNHLY and CDR2 FYNNEI. CDR3 length: 15 amino acids.

The chain combines TRBV7-8 with TRBJ1-1, with D perhaps TRBD1 (5 bases). Germline V CDR1 and CDR2: SGHVS, FQNEAQ. The CDR3 is 16 amino acids. The V end lost 5 bases, the J end lost 0 bases, and 16 bases lay between the germline ends. The chain's CDR3 is CASSPVTGGLNTEAFF. CDR3 sequence (DNA): TGTGCCAGCAGCCCGGTTACGGGGGGTTTGAACACTGAAGCTTTCTTT.

V and J are TRBV18 and TRBJ1-1, with 8 nucleotides matching TRBD1. The CDR3 covers 13 residues. J was trimmed by 1 base and V by 7 bases; bases with no gene match: 2. Germline CDR1 reads KGHSH; CDR2 reads LQKENI. The CDR3 reads CASLDRENTEAFF. The CDR3 coding sequence is TGTGCCAGCTTGGACAGGGAGAACACTGAAGCTTTCTTT.

The CDR3 is CASRVGNSNNYGYTF. CDR3 bases: TGTGCCAGCAGGGTCGGGAACAGTAACAACTATGGCTACACCTTC. The chain carries TRBV2 and TRBJ1-2, with D uncertain. Germline assignment: CDR1 SNHLY and CDR2 FYNNEI. The CDR3 has 15 amino acids. V was clipped by 6 bases and J by 2 bases, with 16 bases between them.

This rearrangement joins TRBV6-6 to TRBJ2-2; 8 bases are shared with TRBD1. The V segment lost 7 bases and the J segment 1 base; nucleotides outside the gene matches: 8. The germline CDR1 and CDR2 sequences are MNHNY and SVGAGI (reference sequence). CDR3 length: 16 residues. CDR3 sequence (DNA): TGTGCCAGCAACGACAGGGGTGTAGGGAACACCGGGGAGCTGTTTTTT. Its translation is CASNDRGVGNTGELFF.

The chain employs TRBV27 and TRBJ1-2, with D possibly being TRBD1 (6 bases). V shed 5 bases and J shed 2 bases, with 12 bases lying between them. Looked up from germline, CDR1 is MNHEY and CDR2 is SMNVEV (reference sequence). This CDR3 is 14 amino acids long. CDR3 residues: CASSRRGTNYGYTF. The CDR3 DNA follows: TGTGCCAGCAGTCGCCGAGGGACAAACTATGGCTACACCTTC.

The V call is TRBV18, the J call TRBJ1-1, with 8 bases that match TRBD1. CDR1 KGHSH and CDR2 LQKENI come from the germline V gene. The CDR3 has 17 amino acids. J was trimmed by 3 bases and V by 3 bases; bases with no gene match: 12. In DNA form, the CDR3 reads TGTGCCAGCTCACCCGTTCGGACAGGGTCTAGGGACACTGAAGCTTTCTTT. Translation: CASSPVRTGSRDTEAFF. The full variable domain, with the rest looked up from reference TRBV18 and TRBJ1-1, is NAGVMQNPRHLVRRRGQEARLRCSPMKGHSHVYWYRQLPEEGLKFMVYLQKENIIDESGMPKERFSAEFPKEGPSILRIQQVVRGDSAAYFCASSPVRTGSRDTEAFFGQGTRLTVV.

V gene TRBV18 combines with J gene TRBJ2-7, with D uncertain. Germline loops: CDR1 KGHSH, CDR2 LQKENI. CDR3 length: 12 residues. Trimming removed 3 bases from V and 7 bases from J, with 10 bases in between. The CDR3 DNA sequence: TGTGCCAGCTCACCCTCCGTAGCTGAGCAGTACTTC. Translation: CASSPSVAEQYF.

This rearrangement joins TRBV2 to TRBJ1-5; 7 nucleotides align to TRBD1. Germline loops: CDR1 SNHLY, CDR2 FYNNEI. The CDR3 spans 15 residues. V lost 3 bases, J lost 7 bases, and 9 bases stayed unmatched. The CDR3 region has the DNA TGTGCCAGCAGTGATCGAGGGGGCGGAATGCAGCCCCAGCATTTT. This sequence encodes CASSDRGGGMQPQHF.

CDR3 loop: CASSSWSSYNSPLHF. Written as DNA, the CDR3 is TGTGCCAGCAGTTCGTGGAGCTCCTATAATTCACCCCTCCACTTT. The V call is TRBV6-5, the J call TRBJ1-6; D gene ambiguous. This CDR3 is built from 15 residues. Germline assignment: CDR1 MNHEY and CDR2 SVGAGI. Trimming removed 4 bases from V and 0 bases from J, with 7 bases in between.

This clone showed up just a few times. Here the CDR3 reads CASSNNRGRIEKLFF. CDR3 nucleotide sequence: TGTGCCAGCAGTAATAACAGGGGGCGGATTGAAAAACTGTTTTTT. The chain has TRBV6-5 and TRBJ1-4; 9 bases are shared with TRBD1. The V gene's germline CDR1 is MNHEY and CDR2 SVGAGI. CDR3 length: 15 amino acids. V shed 5 bases, J shed 7 bases, and the junction held 8 bases outside the gene matches.